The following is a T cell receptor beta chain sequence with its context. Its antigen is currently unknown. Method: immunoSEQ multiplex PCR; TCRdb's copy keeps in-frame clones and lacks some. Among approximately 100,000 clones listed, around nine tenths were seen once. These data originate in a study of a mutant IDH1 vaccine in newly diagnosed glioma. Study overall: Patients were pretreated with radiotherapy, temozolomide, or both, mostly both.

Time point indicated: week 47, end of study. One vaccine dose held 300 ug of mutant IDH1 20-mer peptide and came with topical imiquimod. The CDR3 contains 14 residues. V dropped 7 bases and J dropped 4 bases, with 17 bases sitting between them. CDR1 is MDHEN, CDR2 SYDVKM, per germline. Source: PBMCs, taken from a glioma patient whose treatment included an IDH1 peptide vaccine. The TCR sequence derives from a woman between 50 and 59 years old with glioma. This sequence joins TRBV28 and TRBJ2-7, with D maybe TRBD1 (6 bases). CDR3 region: CASTSDRISYEQYF. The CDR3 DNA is TGTGCCAGCACCAGCGACAGGATCTCTTACGAGCAGTACTTC.